This entry features one T cell receptor (beta chain) sequence. The data were taken from a study of blood T cell repertoires in COVID-19. Study-level information: Some COVID-19 samples were acute and others convalescent; all came from the United States, Italy and Spain. From T cells, B-cell-depleted T cells, or PBMCs came the material, which was cDNA or gDNA.

Trimming cost V 10 bases and J 3 bases, with 16 bases left between them. Germline V lookup: CDR1 SNHLY, CDR2 FYNNEI. This CDR3 comprises 13 residues. Authors' analysis steps: Amplifying reference gene primers gave estimates of nucleated cell counts. Sequencing was performed with immunoSEQ multiplex PCR; in TCRdb, only in-frame clones are kept and a portion is missing. That table furnishes V, J and clone size, whereas the DNA furnished D and trimming. The sample includes under 150,000 clones, around 88% of them seen just once. The sample was peripheral blood. The chain is built from TRBV2 and TRBJ2-7; tentative D call: TRBD2 (6 bases). This sequence was found in a human donor in a cohort sampled during active COVID-19. In DNA form, the CDR3 reads TGTGCCACAGCCCGGGACTCCCTCTACGAGCAGTACTTC. It yields the protein CATARDSLYEQYF. The entire variable domain, with the rest obtained from reference TRBV2 and TRBJ2-7, is as follows: EPEVTQTPSHQVTQMGQEVILRCVPISNHLYFYWYRQILGQKVEFLVSFYNNEISEKSEIFDDQFSVERPDGSNFTLKIRSTKLEDSAMYFCATARDSLYEQYFGPGTRLTVT.